The clone carrying this T cell receptor (beta chain) was observed a few times. Its antigen is not known. These data belong to a study of blood T cells in healthy people across ages. Study-wide findings and caveats: Naive T cell percentage by flow cytometry tracked strongly with beta diversity. Older individuals had lower TCR beta diversity per million T cells (the decline was roughly linear).

The ends were cut back, 3 bases at V and 0 bases at J, with 7 bases in the middle. The CDR3 is 14 amino acids. Germline V lookup: CDR1 LGHDT, CDR2 YNNKEL (reference sequence). Using a J-beta primer mix together with a sample-barcoded 5' primer, a second PCR was run for roughly 6 to 12 cycles. Through a template-switch adaptor with 12 random nucleotides, each cDNA molecule received a tag. In TCRdb, the 5' RACE reads were re-called with MiXCR into one record per CDR3 protein. The sample has 540,000 or so distinct CDR3 sequences, about 45% seen once. The sequenced sample consisted of blood. The V and J genes are TRBV3-1 and TRBJ2-3; D not resolved. This receptor was obtained from an elderly man in good health. As DNA, the CDR3 is TGTGCCAGCAGCCACAGGACGAGCACAGATACGCAGTATTTT. Its protein is CASSHRTSTDTQYF.